These T cell receptor beta chains were read from a single sample in a study of cytomegalovirus exposure and HLA in healthy donors. Assay used: immunoSEQ multiplex PCR; TCRdb lists only in-frame clones, some missing. Among around 60,000 clones, approximately 95% were seen once, and the ten largest hold approximately 1.2%. Sequenced input: PBMCs. The receptor set was obtained from a woman younger than 35 in good health and CMV-seronegative. Both conserved end residues are part of each CDR3. A D gene is named only where the DNA matches it firmly. A clone size is listed for some rows: how often the clone was seen (once, few, many), or a class if it is expanded.

clone size: NA
V gene: TRBV10-3
D gene: NA
J gene: TRBJ2-3
CDR3 protein: CAISEGDRGRGDTQYF
CDR3 DNA: TGTGCCATCAGTGAGGGGGATAGGGGGAGAGGAGATACGCAGTATTTT

clone size: NA
V gene: TRBV5-6
D gene: NA
J gene: TRBJ2-7
CDR3 protein: CASSWGDPVAQYF
CDR3 DNA: TGTGCCAGCAGCTGGGGGGACCCCGTGGCGCAGTACTTC

clone size: NA
V gene: TRBV18
D gene: NA
J gene: TRBJ2-7
CDR3 protein: CASSRTSLWAGYEQYF
CDR3 DNA: TGTGCCAGCTCACGGACCAGTTTGTGGGCGGGCTACGAGCAGTACTTC

clone size: NA
V gene: TRBV7-8
D gene: NA
J gene: TRBJ1-1
CDR3 protein: CASSLGGENTEAFF
CDR3 DNA: TGTGCCAGCAGCTTAGGGGGGGAGAACACTGAAGCTTTCTTT

clone size: NA
V gene: TRBV11-1
D gene: TRBD2
J gene: TRBJ2-6
CDR3 protein: CASSLAPAGAGANVLTF
CDR3 DNA: TGTGCCAGCAGCTTGGCCCCCGCGGGGGCTGGGGCCAACGTCCTGACTTTC

clone size: NA
V gene: TRBV5-1
D gene: NA
J gene: TRBJ1-1
CDR3 protein: CASSLGPGGGTEAFF
CDR3 DNA: TGCGCCAGCAGCTTGGGGCCGGGGGGTGGGACTGAAGCTTTCTTT

clone size: NA
V gene: TRBV7-6
D gene: NA
J gene: TRBJ2-7
CDR3 protein: CASSRTDLYEQYF
CDR3 DNA: TGTGCCAGCAGCAGGACAGACCTCTACGAGCAGTACTTC

clone size: NA
V gene: TRBV9
D gene: NA
J gene: TRBJ2-5
CDR3 protein: CASSVGAGPVETQYF
CDR3 DNA: TGTGCCAGCAGCGTAGGGGCGGGACCTGTGGAGACCCAGTACTTC

clone size: once
V gene: TRBV7-3
D gene: NA
J gene: TRBJ2-6
CDR3 protein: CASSLSPERSNVLTF
CDR3 DNA: TGTGCCAGCAGCTTAAGTCCGGAGAGGTCCAACGTCCTGACTTTC

clone size: NA
V gene: TRBV11-1
D gene: TRBD1
J gene: TRBJ2-7
CDR3 protein: CASSHGQVYEQYF
CDR3 DNA: TGTGCCAGCAGCCACGGACAGGTCTACGAGCAGTACTTC

clone size: NA
V gene: TRBV4-2
D gene: TRBD2
J gene: TRBJ2-5
CDR3 protein: CASSQDWVELAARETQYF
CDR3 DNA: TGTGCCAGCAGCCAAGACTGGGTAGAACTAGCGGCGCGGGAGACCCAGTACTTC

clone size: NA
V gene: TRBV11-2
D gene: NA
J gene: TRBJ2-5
CDR3 protein: CASSLVAGALQETQYF
CDR3 DNA: TGTGCCAGCAGCTTAGTGGCGGGGGCCCTCCAAGAGACCCAGTACTTC

clone size: NA
V gene: TRBV28
D gene: TRBD1
J gene: TRBJ1-5
CDR3 protein: CASRRSRTGVAGQPQHF
CDR3 DNA: TGTGCCAGCAGGCGATCCAGGACAGGGGTGGCCGGGCAGCCCCAGCATTTT

clone size: NA
V gene: TRBV7-2
D gene: NA
J gene: TRBJ2-1
CDR3 protein: CASSPGRGSVGYNEQFF
CDR3 DNA: TGTGCCAGCAGCCCCGGACGAGGGTCGGTTGGGTACAATGAGCAGTTCTTC

clone size: NA
V gene: TRBV18
D gene: TRBD1
J gene: TRBJ2-7
CDR3 protein: CASSRGQDYEQYF
CDR3 DNA: TGTGCCAGCTCACGGGGACAGGACTACGAGCAGTACTTC

clone size: NA
V gene: TRBV6-1
D gene: NA
J gene: TRBJ1-5
CDR3 protein: CASTPGVRNQPQHF
CDR3 DNA: TGTGCCAGCACTCCGGGGGTCCGGAATCAGCCCCAGCATTTT

clone size: NA
V gene: TRBV7-3
D gene: TRBD1
J gene: TRBJ1-1
CDR3 protein: CASSPGGDRVTEAFF
CDR3 DNA: TGTGCCAGCAGCCCCGGGGGGGACAGGGTGACTGAAGCTTTCTTT

clone size: once
V gene: TRBV19
D gene: TRBD2
J gene: TRBJ2-7
CDR3 protein: CATGGGLELREQYF
CDR3 DNA: TGTGCCACCGGTGGGGGACTAGAATTACGGGAGCAGTACTTC

clone size: NA
V gene: TRBV11-1
D gene: NA
J gene: TRBJ2-7
CDR3 protein: CASSGPGDWEQYF
CDR3 DNA: TGTGCCAGCAGCGGACCGGGGGACTGGGAGCAGTACTTC

clone size: NA
V gene: TRBV15
D gene: TRBD2
J gene: TRBJ2-1
CDR3 protein: CATKREVYNEQFF
CDR3 DNA: TGTGCCACCAAGCGGGAGGTCTACAATGAGCAGTTCTTC

clone size: NA
V gene: TRBV5-1
D gene: TRBD2
J gene: TRBJ2-3
CDR3 protein: CASSLTSGSDTQYF
CDR3 DNA: TGCGCCAGCAGCTTAACTAGCGGGAGTGATACGCAGTATTTT

clone size: NA
V gene: TRBV23-1
D gene: NA
J gene: TRBJ2-2
CDR3 protein: CASSRRGLGNLNTGELFF
CDR3 DNA: TGCGCCAGCAGTCGACGCGGGTTGGGGAACCTGAACACCGGGGAGCTGTTTTTT

clone size: NA
V gene: TRBV7-3
D gene: NA
J gene: TRBJ2-3
CDR3 protein: CASSKGGDTQYF
CDR3 DNA: TGTGCCAGCAGTAAGGGGGGGGATACGCAGTATTTT

clone size: NA
V gene: TRBV2
D gene: NA
J gene: TRBJ2-2
CDR3 protein: CASSDWRPNTGELFF
CDR3 DNA: TGTGCCAGCAGTGATTGGAGGCCGAACACCGGGGAGCTGTTTTTT

clone size: NA
V gene: TRBV28
D gene: NA
J gene: TRBJ2-7
CDR3 protein: CASSGGEQYF
CDR3 DNA: TGTGCCAGCTCCGGCGGCGAGCAGTACTTC

clone size: NA
V gene: TRBV10-3
D gene: TRBD2
J gene: TRBJ2-1
CDR3 protein: CAAGGALSSYNEQFF
CDR3 DNA: TGTGCCGCGGGAGGAGCCCTCAGCTCCTACAATGAGCAGTTCTTC

clone size: NA
V gene: TRBV9
D gene: TRBD2
J gene: TRBJ2-1
CDR3 protein: CASTYPGGANEQFF
CDR3 DNA: TGTGCCAGCACCTACCCGGGGGGGGCCAATGAGCAGTTCTTC